This T cell receptor beta chain is drawn from a study of identical twins. TCRdb ran MiXCR on the 5' RACE reads and lists one entry per CDR3 protein. The sample contains roughly 1,500,000 distinct CDR3 sequences, roughly a third of which appear only once. Study-wide results and caveats: A lower insertion count was a feature of abundant cord blood beta clonotypes, with no such feature in memory repertoires.

J lost 4 bases, V lost 7 bases, and 9 bases had no gene match. The V gene's germline CDR1 is MNHEY and CDR2 SMNVEV (reference sequence). The CDR3 has 16 residues. This clonotype has more than one count but fewer than ten. Its target is not known. The chain is built from TRBV27 and TRBJ2-1; 11 positions match TRBD2. The TCR sequence derives from a newborn girl in good health. What was sequenced was cord blood. The chain's CDR3 is CASKGSGLAAYNEQFF. DNA for the CDR3: TGTGCCAGCAAAGGCTCGGGACTAGCGGCTTACAATGAGCAGTTCTTC.